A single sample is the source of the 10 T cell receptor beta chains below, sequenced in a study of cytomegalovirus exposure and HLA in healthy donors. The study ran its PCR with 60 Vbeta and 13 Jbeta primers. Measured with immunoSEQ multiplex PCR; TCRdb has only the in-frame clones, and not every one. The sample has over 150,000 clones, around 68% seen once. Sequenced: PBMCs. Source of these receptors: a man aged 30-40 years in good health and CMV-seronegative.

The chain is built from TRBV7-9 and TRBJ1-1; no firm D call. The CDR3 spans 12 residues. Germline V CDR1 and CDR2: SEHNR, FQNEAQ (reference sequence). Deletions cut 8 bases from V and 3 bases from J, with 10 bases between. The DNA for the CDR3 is TGTGCCAGCTTCAGCAGGTACACTGAAGCTTTCTTT. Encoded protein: CASFSRYTEAFF. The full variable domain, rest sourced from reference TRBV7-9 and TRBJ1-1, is DTGVSQNPRHKITKRGQNVTFRCDPISEHNRLYWYRQTLGQGPEFLTYFQNEAQLEKSRLLSDRFSAERPKGSFSTLEIQRTEQGDSAMYLCASFSRYTEAFFGQGTRLTVV.

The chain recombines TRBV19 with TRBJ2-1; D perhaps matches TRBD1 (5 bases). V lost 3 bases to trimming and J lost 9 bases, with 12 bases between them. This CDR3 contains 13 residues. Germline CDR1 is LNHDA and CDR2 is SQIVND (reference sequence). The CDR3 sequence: CASSIRGSSEQFF. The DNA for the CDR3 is TGTGCCAGTAGTATTAGGGGCTCCAGTGAGCAGTTCTTC.

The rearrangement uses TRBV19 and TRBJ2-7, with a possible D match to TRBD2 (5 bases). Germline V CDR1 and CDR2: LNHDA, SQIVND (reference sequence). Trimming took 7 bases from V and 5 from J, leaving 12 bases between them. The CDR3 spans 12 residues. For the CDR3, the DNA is TGTGCCAGTACCGGGGAAAGGGACGAGCAGTACTTC. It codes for CASTGERDEQYF.

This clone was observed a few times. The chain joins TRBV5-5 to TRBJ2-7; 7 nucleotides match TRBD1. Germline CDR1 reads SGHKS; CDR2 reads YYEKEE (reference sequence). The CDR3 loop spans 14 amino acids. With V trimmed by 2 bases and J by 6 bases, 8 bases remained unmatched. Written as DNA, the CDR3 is TGTGCCAGCAGCTTACAACAGGGGCCGGTCGAGCAGTACTTC. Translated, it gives CASSLQQGPVEQYF.

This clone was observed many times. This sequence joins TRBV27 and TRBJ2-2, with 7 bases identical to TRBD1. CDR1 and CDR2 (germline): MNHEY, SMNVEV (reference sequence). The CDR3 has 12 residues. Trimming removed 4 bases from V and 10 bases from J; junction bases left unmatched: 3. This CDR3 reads CASSSTGTELFF. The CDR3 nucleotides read TGTGCCAGCAGTTCGACAGGGACGGAGCTGTTTTTT.

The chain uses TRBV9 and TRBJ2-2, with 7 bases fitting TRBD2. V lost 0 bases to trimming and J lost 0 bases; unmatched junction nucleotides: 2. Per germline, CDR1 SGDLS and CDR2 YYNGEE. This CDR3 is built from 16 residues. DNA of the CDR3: TGTGCCAGCAGCGTAGAACGGGGGGCGAACACCGGGGAGCTGTTTTTT. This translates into CASSVERGANTGELFF.

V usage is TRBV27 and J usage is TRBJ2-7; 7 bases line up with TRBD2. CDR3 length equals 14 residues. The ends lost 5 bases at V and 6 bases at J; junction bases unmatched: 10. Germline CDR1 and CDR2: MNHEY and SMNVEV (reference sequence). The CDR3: CASSPTAGVSEQYF. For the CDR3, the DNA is TGTGCCAGCAGTCCAACTGCGGGGGTGAGCGAGCAGTACTTC.

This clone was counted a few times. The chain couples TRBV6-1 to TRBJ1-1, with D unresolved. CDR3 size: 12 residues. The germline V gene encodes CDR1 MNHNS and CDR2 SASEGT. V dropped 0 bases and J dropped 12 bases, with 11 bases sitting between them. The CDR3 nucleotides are TGTGCCAGCAGTGAAGCCTACTCCAAGACTTTCTTT. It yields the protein CASSEAYSKTFF.

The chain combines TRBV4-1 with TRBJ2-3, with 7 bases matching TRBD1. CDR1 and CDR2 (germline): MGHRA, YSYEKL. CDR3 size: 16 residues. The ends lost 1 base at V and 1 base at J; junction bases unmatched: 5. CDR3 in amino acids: CASSQGQGVGTDTQYF. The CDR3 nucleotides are TGCGCCAGCAGCCAAGGGCAGGGGGTTGGCACAGATACGCAGTATTTT.

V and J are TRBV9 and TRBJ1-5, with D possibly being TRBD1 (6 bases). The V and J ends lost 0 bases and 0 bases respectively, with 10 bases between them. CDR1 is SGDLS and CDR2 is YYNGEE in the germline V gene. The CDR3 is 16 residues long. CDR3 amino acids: CASSVGAGDSNQPQHF. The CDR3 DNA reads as TGTGCCAGCAGCGTAGGGGCAGGGGATAGCAATCAGCCCCAGCATTTT.